Listed below are T cell receptor beta chains from one sample, sequenced in a study of blood T cell repertoires in COVID-19. Clones were sequenced by immunoSEQ multiplex PCR, and TCRdb holds only the in-frame ones, with some missing. Among a few hundred thousand clones listed, about 90% were seen once. The source material was peripheral blood. The receptors here all came from a woman aged 45-59 years with acute or convalescent COVID-19. CDR3s include the opening cysteine and the closing phenylalanine or tryptophan. The D gene is left open where the match is weak. Only some rows state a clone size, as once, few, many or a class for expanded clones.

j_gene	len	abundance	v_gene	d_gene	CDR3nt	CDR3aa
TRBJ2-3	16	.	TRBV7-2	TRBD2	TGTGCCAGCAGCTTACTAGCGGGAGGGCCCGGAGATACGCAGTATTTT	CASSLLAGGPGDTQYF
TRBJ1-6	18	.	TRBV6-1	.	TGTGCCAGCAGTGAATCAGGCGGACTGAGCTCCTATAATTCACCCCTCCACTTT	CASSESGGLSSYNSPLHF
TRBJ2-1	17	.	TRBV5-1	TRBD2	TGCGCCAGCAGCTTGGAGCTACTAGCGGGGTATTACAATGAGCAGTTCTTC	CASSLELLAGYYNEQFF
TRBJ2-2	16	.	TRBV24-1	TRBD1	TGTGCCACCAGTGATTTGGACAGGGGAAGGAACGGGGAGCTGTTTTTT	CATSDLDRGRNGELFF
TRBJ2-5	16	.	TRBV11-2	TRBD1	TGTGCCAGCAGCTTGCTGGGACAGGGGATTGGGGAGACCCAGTACTTC	CASSLLGQGIGETQYF
TRBJ2-1	16	.	TRBV3-1/TRBV3-2	.	TGTGCCAGCAGCCAACCGCCCGGGAGCGGATACAATGAGCAGTTCTTC	CASSQPPGSGYNEQFF
TRBJ2-7	15	.	TRBV7-3	.	TGTGCCAGCAGCTTATCGGCAGGGGCTTCCTACGAGCAGTACTTC	CASSLSAGASYEQYF
TRBJ2-4	18	.	TRBV4-2	.	TGTGCCAGCAGCGCCCCTATTGGTCAGGGGGGAACCAAAAACATTCAGTACTTC	CASSAPIGQGGTKNIQYF
TRBJ1-1	15	few	TRBV5-1	.	TGCGCCAGCAGCACCCAGGACTCGTTGAACACTGAAGCTTTCTTT	CASSTQDSLNTEAFF
TRBJ2-5	14	.	TRBV27	.	TGTGCCAGCAGTTTCCCCGGTAGAAAAGAGACCCAGTACTTC	CASSFPGRKETQYF